Each of the 25 T cell receptor beta chains below was sequenced from the same sample in a study of T-cell reconstitution after alpha-beta-depleted transplantation in children. The TCRbeta library was prepared with unique molecular identifiers. TCRdb ran MiXCR on the PCR reads and lists one entry per CDR3 protein. The table shows 200,000 to 250,000 distinct CDR3 sequences, with approximately 10% occurring only once. The sequencing used PBMCs, collected before TCRalphabeta/CD19-depleted stem cell transplant. Receptor source: a child under two years old with acute myeloid leukemia, due to receive a stem cell transplant.

At least ten counts were recorded for this clonotype. The chain links TRBV20-1 to TRBJ2-2, with TRBD1 identical over 8 bases. The germline V gene has CDR1 DFQATT and CDR2 SNEGSKA (reference sequence). Unmatched junction bases numbered 3, after V lost 6 bases and J lost 6 bases. This CDR3 has 12 amino acids. In DNA form, the CDR3 reads TGCAGTGCCATGGACAGGGCCGGGGAGCTGTTTTTT. Translated: CSAMDRAGELFF.

This clonotype was recorded many times. The chain recombines TRBV10-3 with TRBJ1-5; D remains unclear. Between the trimmed V and J ends, which lost 2 bases and 1 base, there was a span of 3 bases. Germline V gives CDR1 ENHRY, CDR2 SYGVKD. The length of the CDR3 is 13 residues. CDR3 nucleotides: TGTGCCATCAGTGAGGAGAGCAATCAGCCCCAGCATTTT. Residues: CAISEESNQPQHF.

The J gene is TRBJ2-1, the V gene TRBV4-2, with 7 bases identical to TRBD1. The V gene end was trimmed by 7 bases and the J gene end by 0 bases; junction bases not matched to a gene: 9. The CDR3 is 16 residues long. Germline V gives CDR1 LGHNA, CDR2 YNFKEQ. The CDR3 here is CASTSQGTSSYNEQFF. CDR3 sequence (DNA): TGTGCCAGCACTTCACAGGGGACCTCCTCCTACAATGAGCAGTTCTTC.

This clonotype was recorded many times. V gene TRBV20-1 combines with J gene TRBJ1-2; 11 bases align to TRBD1. This CDR3 has 14 amino acids. Losses at the gene ends were 1 base for V and 8 bases for J; bases not matched to a gene: 6. Germline loops: CDR1 DFQATT, CDR2 SNEGSKA (reference sequence). The chain's CDR3 is CSARVADRGLGYTF. CDR3 sequence (DNA): TGCAGTGCTAGAGTTGCGGACAGGGGGCTCGGCTACACCTTC.

This clonotype occurred many times. This sequence joins TRBV6-5 and TRBJ2-7; D may correspond to TRBD1 or TRBD2 (5 bases each). V shed 0 bases and J shed 1 base, with 19 bases lying between them. The CDR3 spans 18 residues. The germline V gene has CDR1 MNHEY and CDR2 SVGAGI. In DNA, the CDR3 is TGTGCCAGCAGTTACTCCAGGGCCGGGATAACCTTTTCCTACGAGCAGTACTTC. Translation: CASSYSRAGITFSYEQYF.

This clonotype was counted ten times or more. The J gene is TRBJ2-1, the V gene TRBV7-9; D may correspond to TRBD1 or TRBD2 (5 bases each). V was cut by 1 base and J by 8 bases, with 12 bases left in between. The CDR3 covers 14 residues. Germline-derived CDR1 and CDR2 are SEHNR and FQNEAQ (reference sequence). The CDR3 nucleotides are TGTGCCAGCAGCTTAGGTGGCAGGGAGCATGAGCAGTTCTTC. The encoded protein is CASSLGGREHEQFF.

At least ten counts were recorded for this clonotype. This rearrangement joins TRBV20-1 to TRBJ2-7, with D possibly TRBD1 on 7 matching bases. The CDR3 contains 14 residues. CDR1 is DFQATT, CDR2 SNEGSKA, per germline (reference sequence). Trimming took off 5 bases at V and 3 bases at J, with 17 bases between the two ends. As DNA, the CDR3 is TGCAGTGCTGTCCCCGGAGGGGGCCACTACGAGCAGTACTTC. Translating it yields CSAVPGGGHYEQYF.

This clonotype came up many times. The rearrangement joins TRBV7-6 to TRBJ2-7, with 12 bases identical to TRBD2. V was clipped by 5 bases and J by 7 bases; unmatched bases: 12. Germline CDR1 reads SGHVS; CDR2 reads FNYEAQ. The CDR3 runs to 16 residues. The CDR3 nucleotides are TGTGCCAGCAGCCCCGGCCTAGCGGGAGGGCAGTTAGAGCAGTACTTC. It is translated as CASSPGLAGGQLEQYF.

This clonotype was detected many times. The chain links TRBV28 to TRBJ1-1; D possibly corresponds to TRBD1 (6 bases). Trimming stripped 4 bases from V and 3 bases from J, with 12 bases between. Germline-derived CDR1 and CDR2 are MDHEN and SYDVKM. The CDR3 length is 14 residues. In DNA, the CDR3 is TGTGCCAGCAGTTCCGCAGGGGCGGACACTGAAGCTTTCTTT. Amino acids: CASSSAGADTEAFF.

This clonotype came up many times. The genes are TRBV13 and TRBJ1-1; 9 nucleotides line up with TRBD1. V lost 2 bases and J lost 1; bases outside the gene matches: 20. The CDR3 is 21 residues long. Germline V gene data show CDR1 as PRHDT and CDR2 as FYEKMQ (reference sequence). CDR3 coding DNA: TGTGCCAGCAGCTTAACAACGCCGGACAGGGGAAAAGTTTTAAGGAACACTGAAGCTTTCTTT. Translation: CASSLTTPDRGKVLRNTEAFF. The complete variable domain, with remaining parts taken from reference TRBV13 and TRBJ1-1, reads AAGVIQSPRHLIKEKRETATLKCYPIPRHDTVYWYQQGPGQDPQFLISFYEKMQSDKGSIPDRFSAQQFSDYHSELNMSSLELGDSALYFCASSLTTPDRGKVLRNTEAFFGQGTRLTVV.

This clonotype was counted ten times or more. In nucleotides, the CDR3 is TGTGCCAGCAGCCCGATCCAGGGTAACACTGAAGCTTTCTTT. Its protein is CASSPIQGNTEAFF. The chain combines TRBV9 with TRBJ1-1; maybe TRBD1 (5 bases). Trimming removed 4 bases from V and 2 bases from J, with 12 bases in between. The CDR3 runs 14 residues. Germline V lookup: CDR1 SGDLS, CDR2 YYNGEE.

This clonotype appeared a single time. One junction end disagrees with the germline gene, perhaps due to a read error. The chain couples TRBV5-1 to TRBJ2-3, with TRBD2 identical over 9 bases. This CDR3 has 16 residues. Per the germline V gene, CDR1 is SGHRS and CDR2 is YFSETQ. The CDR3 region has the DNA TGCGCCATCAGCCGATCACTAGCGGGCGACGTAGATACGCAGTATTTT. This codes for CAISRSLAGDVDTQYF.

This clonotype showed up many times. The J gene is TRBJ2-1, the V gene TRBV6-4; the D is unclear. Trimming pared 6 bases from V and 7 bases from J, leaving 16 bases between. The CDR3 is 14 amino acids. CDR1 is MRHNA, CDR2 SNTAGT, per germline. The CDR3 bases are TGTGCCAGCAGGATGTGGGCTCTGGGAAATGAGCAGTTCTTC. Protein sequence: CASRMWALGNEQFF.

The table lists this clonotype with many counts. This chain connects TRBV11-2 to TRBJ2-1, with no clear D. The ends were cut back, 5 bases at V and 15 bases at J, with 17 bases in the middle. The CDR3 consists of 12 residues. Germline values: CDR1 SGHAT, CDR2 FQNNGV. The DNA for the CDR3 is TGTGCCAGCAGCAGGTTACTAAATGATCCGTTCTTC. This gives the protein CASSRLLNDPFF.

This clonotype was recorded at least ten times. V and J are TRBV28 and TRBJ2-7, with 7 bases fitting TRBD1. Trimming took 5 bases from V and 5 from J; bases not matched to a gene: 9. This CDR3 is 14 amino acids long. Per the germline V gene, CDR1 is MDHEN and CDR2 is SYDVKM. The CDR3 is CASSAAGTVHEQYF. The CDR3 DNA reads as TGTGCCAGCAGTGCTGCCGGGACAGTACACGAGCAGTACTTC.

This clonotype was recorded many times. The rearrangement joins TRBV5-6 to TRBJ1-2; 9 bases agree with TRBD1. V lost 2 bases and J lost 4; bases outside the gene matches: 15. Looked up from germline, CDR1 is SGHDT and CDR2 is YYEEEE. CDR3 length equals 18 residues. CDR3 in DNA: TGTGCCAGCAGCTTCCTCCGGACAGGGGAGGGGTATATCTATGGCTACACCTTC. It is translated as CASSFLRTGEGYIYGYTF.

This clonotype has just a few counts. This sequence joins TRBV7-9 and TRBJ1-6; unclear D gene. Germline V gives CDR1 SEHNR, CDR2 FQNEAQ (reference sequence). Between the trimmed V and J ends, which lost 2 bases and 0 bases, there was a span of 5 bases. This CDR3 has 15 amino acids. The CDR3 spells CASSLPDSYNSPLHF. The CDR3 coding sequence is TGTGCCAGCAGCTTACCCGACTCCTATAATTCACCCCTCCACTTT. Using reference TRBV7-9 and TRBJ1-6 for the parts outside the CDR3, the full variable domain is DTGVSQNPRHKITKRGQNVTFRCDPISEHNRLYWYRQTLGQGPEFLTYFQNEAQLEKSRLLSDRFSAERPKGSFSTLEIQRTEQGDSAMYLCASSLPDSYNSPLHFGNGTRLTVT.

This sequence joins TRBV21-1 and TRBJ2-1; TRBD2, the table's D call, lacks a check against the DNA. TRBV21-1 is a recognized pseudogene. The CDR3 is made up of 18 amino acids. The DNA for the CDR3 is TGTGCCAGCAGCAAATCGGCCAGCGGGGGGAATTGCTACAATGAGCAGTTCTTC. Translating gives CASSKSASGGNCYNEQFF.

This clonotype occurred many times. V usage is TRBV7-7 and J usage is TRBJ2-5, with 12 bases matching TRBD2. CDR1 and CDR2 (germline): SSHAT, FNYEAQ (reference sequence). With 5 bases clipped from V and 5 bases from J, the junction kept 6 bases outside the gene matches. This CDR3 has 15 residues. CDR3 protein: CASSVGLAGPETQYF. The DNA for the CDR3 is TGTGCCAGCAGCGTTGGACTAGCGGGGCCCGAGACCCAGTACTTC.

This clonotype turned up a few times. CDR3 in DNA: TGTGCCAGCAGTTTCGGGGGAGAAGCCTCCTACGAGCAGTACTTC. Its protein product is CASSFGGEASYEQYF. The chain combines TRBV12-3 or TRBV12-4 with TRBJ2-7; TRBD2 is a possible D gene (6 bases). Trimming removed 3 bases at V and 0 bases at J, with 12 bases between. The CDR3 is 15 amino acids.

This clonotype has at least ten counts. The V and J genes are TRBV20-1 and TRBJ2-7; D is perhaps TRBD1 (6 bases). The CDR3 has 14 residues. Per the germline V gene, CDR1 is DFQATT and CDR2 is SNEGSKA (reference sequence). Trimming left V 2 bases short and J 2 bases short, with 13 bases between. This CDR3 reads CSARPQGVAYEQYF. CDR3 coding DNA: TGCAGTGCTAGACCACAGGGAGTTGCCTACGAGCAGTACTTC.

This clonotype came up many times. V gene TRBV28 combines with J gene TRBJ1-2; possible D gene TRBD1, 5 bases. V dropped 7 bases and J dropped 8 bases, with 17 bases sitting between them. CDR1 and CDR2 (germline): MDHEN, SYDVKM. There are 13 residues in the CDR3. The CDR3 spells CASIQGTDKGYTF. The CDR3 DNA is TGTGCCAGCATCCAGGGCACCGACAAGGGCTACACCTTC.

This clonotype was counted ten times or more. The chain links TRBV19 to TRBJ2-1, with unresolved D. Per the germline V gene, CDR1 is LNHDA and CDR2 is SQIVND (reference sequence). The V end lost 4 bases, the J end lost 6 bases, and 16 bases lay between the germline ends. The CDR3 length is 15 residues. This CDR3 is CASSTSPVWFNEQFF. The CDR3 bases are TGTGCCAGTAGTACTTCCCCGGTTTGGTTCAATGAGCAGTTCTTC.

This clonotype was detected ten times or more. The chain links TRBV10-3 to TRBJ1-5; no firm D call. The CDR3 length is 12 residues. With 0 bases removed from V and 5 bases from J, the gap between germline ends came to 2 bases. Germline values: CDR1 ENHRY, CDR2 SYGVKD. The CDR3 protein is CAISESDQPQHF. CDR3 DNA sequence: TGTGCCATCAGTGAGTCGGATCAGCCCCAGCATTTT.

This clonotype was picked up many times. The chain recombines TRBV5-6 with TRBJ2-3, with D possibly matching TRBD2 (5 bases). The CDR3 contains 12 residues. The ends were cut back, 0 bases at V and 10 bases at J, with 9 bases in the middle. The germline gives CDR1 SGHDT, CDR2 YYEEEE. The CDR3: CASSLGEDSQYF. The CDR3 DNA follows: TGTGCCAGCAGCTTGGGCGAGGACTCGCAGTATTTT.